Sequencing of this TCR beta chain was carried out in a study of CD8+CD57+ T cells in acquired aplastic anemia. The template used for profiling TCR beta VDJ and CDR3 was genomic DNA. TCRdb called the reads again in MiXCR, with one record for every CDR3 protein. This repertoire shows some 190,000 distinct CDR3 sequences, around 45% found once; its top ten account for around 2.9%. This clonotype was counted at least ten times. Trimming cost V 7 bases and J 5 bases, with 16 bases left between them. This CDR3 is 14 amino acids long. V usage is TRBV12-3 or TRBV12-4 and J usage is TRBJ2-3; D gene ambiguous. Input material: sorted CD4+, CD8+, or CD8+CD57+ T cells (not recorded which) from PBMCs. This sequence was found in a human donor in good health. The CDR3 here is CASTPSGFRDTQYF. Written as DNA, the CDR3 is TGTGCCAGCACCCCCTCAGGCTTCCGAGATACGCAGTATTTT.